This TCR beta chain was sequenced in a study of T cells expressing NK-cell markers. Whole-study context: Eight donors were sequenced, seven testing HCMV-seropositive and one testing seronegative.

5'RACE template switching with UMIs produced the TCR beta cDNA. TCRdb reanalyzed the 5' RACE reads and collapses them to one entry per CDR3 protein, without DNA. Its table lists some 340,000 distinct CDR3 sequences. The germline gives CDR1 KGHSH, CDR2 LQKENI. There are 16 residues in the CDR3. Overall study results and limits: Of CD8+ T cells, about 1.0-8% belonged to dominant NKG2C+ clonotypes in 5 to 7 donors.

In regard to this clonotype: The target antigen is unknown.

The rearrangement links TRBV18 to TRBJ1-2. Sequencing was carried out using blood T cells: a sorted CD56 or NKG2C T cell subset, CD4+ or CD8+ T cells, or bulk PBMC T cells (not recorded which). The source is a man between 18 and 69 years old in good health. The CDR3 spells CASSPPGPNTNYGYTF.